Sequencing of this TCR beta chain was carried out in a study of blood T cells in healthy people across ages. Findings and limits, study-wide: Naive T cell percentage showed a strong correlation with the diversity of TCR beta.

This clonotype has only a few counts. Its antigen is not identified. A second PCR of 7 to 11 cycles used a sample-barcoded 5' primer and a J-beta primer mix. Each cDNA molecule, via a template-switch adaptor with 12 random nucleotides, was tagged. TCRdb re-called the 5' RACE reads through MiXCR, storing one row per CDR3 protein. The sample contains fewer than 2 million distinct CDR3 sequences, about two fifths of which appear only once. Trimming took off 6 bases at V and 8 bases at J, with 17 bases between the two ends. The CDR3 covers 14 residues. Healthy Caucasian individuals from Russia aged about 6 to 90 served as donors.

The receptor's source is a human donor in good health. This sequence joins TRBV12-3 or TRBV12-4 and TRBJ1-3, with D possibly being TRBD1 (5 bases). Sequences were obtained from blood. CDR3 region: CASRPGEGPDTIYF. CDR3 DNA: TGTGCCAGCAGACCGGGGGAGGGTCCCGACACCATATATTTT.